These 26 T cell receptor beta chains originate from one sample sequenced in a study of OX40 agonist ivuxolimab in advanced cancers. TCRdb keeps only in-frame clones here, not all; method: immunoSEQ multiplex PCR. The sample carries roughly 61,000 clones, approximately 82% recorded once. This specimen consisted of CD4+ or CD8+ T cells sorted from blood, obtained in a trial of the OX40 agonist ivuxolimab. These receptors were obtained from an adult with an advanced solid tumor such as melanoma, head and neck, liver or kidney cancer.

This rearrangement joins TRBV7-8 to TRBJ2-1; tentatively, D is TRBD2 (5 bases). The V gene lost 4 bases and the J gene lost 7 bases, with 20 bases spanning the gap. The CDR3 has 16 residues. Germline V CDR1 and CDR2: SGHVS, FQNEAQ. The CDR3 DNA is TGTGCCAGCAGCTCGCGCGAGGGAGCCACTAGGAATGAGCAGTTCTTC. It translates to CASSSREGATRNEQFF.

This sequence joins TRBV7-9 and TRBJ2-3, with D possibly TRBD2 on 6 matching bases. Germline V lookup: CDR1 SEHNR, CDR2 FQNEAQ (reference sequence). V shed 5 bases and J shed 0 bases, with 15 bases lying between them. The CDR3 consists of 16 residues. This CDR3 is CASSKTGTSSTDTQYF. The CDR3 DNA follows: TGTGCCAGCAGCAAAACCGGGACTTCTAGCACAGATACGCAGTATTTT.

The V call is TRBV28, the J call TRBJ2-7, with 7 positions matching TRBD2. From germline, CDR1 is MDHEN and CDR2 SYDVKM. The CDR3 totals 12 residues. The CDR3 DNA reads TGTGCGATCGGGAGGCCCTCCTACGAGCAGTACTTC. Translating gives CAIGRPSYEQYF.

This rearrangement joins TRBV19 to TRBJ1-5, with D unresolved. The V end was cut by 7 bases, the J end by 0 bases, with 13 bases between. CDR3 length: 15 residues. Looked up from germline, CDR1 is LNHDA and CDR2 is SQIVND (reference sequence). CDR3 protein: CASTPSRASNQPQHF. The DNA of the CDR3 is TGTGCCAGTACCCCATCGCGCGCTAGCAATCAGCCCCAGCATTTT.

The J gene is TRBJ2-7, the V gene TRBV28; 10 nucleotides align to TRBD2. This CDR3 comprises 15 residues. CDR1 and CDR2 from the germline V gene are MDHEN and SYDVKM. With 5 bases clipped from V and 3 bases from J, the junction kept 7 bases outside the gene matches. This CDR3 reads CASSIRLAGLYEQYF. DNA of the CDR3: TGTGCCAGCAGTATCAGACTAGCGGGCCTCTACGAGCAGTACTTC.

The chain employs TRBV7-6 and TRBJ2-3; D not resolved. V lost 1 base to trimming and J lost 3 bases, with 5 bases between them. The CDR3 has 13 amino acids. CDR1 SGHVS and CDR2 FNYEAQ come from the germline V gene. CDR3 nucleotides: TGTGCCAGCAGCTTAGGCCGGACAGATACGCAGTATTTT. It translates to CASSLGRTDTQYF. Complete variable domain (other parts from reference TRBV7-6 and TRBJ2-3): GAGVSQSPRYKVTKRGQDVALRCDPISGHVSLYWYRQALGQGPEFLTYFNYEAQQDKSGLPNDRFSAERPEGSISTLTIQRTEQRDSAMYRCASSLGRTDTQYFGPGTRLTVL.

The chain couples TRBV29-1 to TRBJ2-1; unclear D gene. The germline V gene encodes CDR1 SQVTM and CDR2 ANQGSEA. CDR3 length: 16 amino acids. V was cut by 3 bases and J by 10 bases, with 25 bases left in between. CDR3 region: CSVDFLVRSAKREQFF. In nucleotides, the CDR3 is TGCAGCGTTGATTTTTTGGTTCGGTCGGCCAAGAGAGAGCAGTTCTTC.

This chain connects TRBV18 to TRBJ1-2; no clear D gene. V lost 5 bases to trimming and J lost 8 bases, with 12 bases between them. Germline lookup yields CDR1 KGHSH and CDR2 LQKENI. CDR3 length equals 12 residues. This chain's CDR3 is CASSARAGGYTF. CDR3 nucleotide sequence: TGTGCCAGCTCAGCACGGGCCGGGGGCTACACCTTC.

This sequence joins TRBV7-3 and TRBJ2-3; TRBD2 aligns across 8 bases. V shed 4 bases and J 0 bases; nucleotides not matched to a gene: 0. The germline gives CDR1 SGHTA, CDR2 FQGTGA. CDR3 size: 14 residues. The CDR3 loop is CASSSSGSTDTQYF. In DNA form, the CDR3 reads TGTGCCAGCAGCTCTAGCGGGAGCACAGATACGCAGTATTTT. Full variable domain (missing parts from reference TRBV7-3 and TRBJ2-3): GAGVSQTPSNKVTEKGKYVELRCDPISGHTALYWYRQSLGQGPEFLIYFQGTGAADDSGLPNDRFFAVRPEGSVSTLKIQRTERGDSAVYLCASSSSGSTDTQYFGPGTRLTVL.

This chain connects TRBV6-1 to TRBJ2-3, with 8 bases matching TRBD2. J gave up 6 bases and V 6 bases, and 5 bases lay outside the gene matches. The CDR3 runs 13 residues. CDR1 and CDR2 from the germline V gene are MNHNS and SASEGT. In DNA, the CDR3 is TGTGCCAGCAGAGAAAGCGGGAGTGATACGCAGTATTTT. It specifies CASRESGSDTQYF.

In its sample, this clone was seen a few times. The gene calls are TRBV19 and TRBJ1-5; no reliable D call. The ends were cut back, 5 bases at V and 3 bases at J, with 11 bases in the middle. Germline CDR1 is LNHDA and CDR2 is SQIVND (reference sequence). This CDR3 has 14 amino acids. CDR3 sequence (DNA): TGTGCCAGTAGTCCGAGACAAGACAATCAGCCCCAGCATTTT. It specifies CASSPRQDNQPQHF.

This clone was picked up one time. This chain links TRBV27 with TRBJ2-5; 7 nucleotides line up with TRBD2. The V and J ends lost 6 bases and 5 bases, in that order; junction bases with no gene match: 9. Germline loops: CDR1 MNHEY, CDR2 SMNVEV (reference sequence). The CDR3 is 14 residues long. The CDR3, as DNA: TGTGCCAGCAGCCTGTCAAGAGCGGGGGAGACCCAGTACTTC. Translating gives CASSLSRAGETQYF.

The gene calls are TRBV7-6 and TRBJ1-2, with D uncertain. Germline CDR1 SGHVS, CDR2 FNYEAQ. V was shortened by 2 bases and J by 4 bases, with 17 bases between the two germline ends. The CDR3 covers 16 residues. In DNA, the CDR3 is TGTGCCAGCAGCTTAACGGTGGGAGGGATTAGCTATGGCTACACCTTC. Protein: CASSLTVGGISYGYTF. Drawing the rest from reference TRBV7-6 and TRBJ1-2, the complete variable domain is GAGVSQSPRYKVTKRGQDVALRCDPISGHVSLYWYRQALGQGPEFLTYFNYEAQQDKSGLPNDRFSAERPEGSISTLTIQRTEQRDSAMYRCASSLTVGGISYGYTFGSGTRLTVV.

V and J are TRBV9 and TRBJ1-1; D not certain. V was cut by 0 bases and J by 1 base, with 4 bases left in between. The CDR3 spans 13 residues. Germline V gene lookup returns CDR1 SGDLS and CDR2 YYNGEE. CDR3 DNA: TGTGCCAGCAGCGTAGATAAGAACACTGAAGCTTTCTTT. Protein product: CASSVDKNTEAFF.

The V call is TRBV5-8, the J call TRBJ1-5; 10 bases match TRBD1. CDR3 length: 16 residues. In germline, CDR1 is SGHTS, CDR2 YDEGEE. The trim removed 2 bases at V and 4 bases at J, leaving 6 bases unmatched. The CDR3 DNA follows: TGTGCCAGCAGCTTTTTTTGGGGACAGGGGAATCAGCCCCAGCATTTT. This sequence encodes CASSFFWGQGNQPQHF.

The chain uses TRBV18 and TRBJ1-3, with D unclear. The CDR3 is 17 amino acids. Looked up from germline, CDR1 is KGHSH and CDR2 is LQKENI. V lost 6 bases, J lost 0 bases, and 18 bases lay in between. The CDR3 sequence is CASSQSHVELSGNTIYF. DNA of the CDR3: TGTGCCAGCTCCCAATCCCACGTTGAGCTCTCTGGAAACACCATATATTTT.

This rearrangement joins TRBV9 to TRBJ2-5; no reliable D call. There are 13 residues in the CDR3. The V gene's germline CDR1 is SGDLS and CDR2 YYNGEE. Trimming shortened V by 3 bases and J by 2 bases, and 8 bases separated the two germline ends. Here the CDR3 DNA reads TGTGCCAGCAGCGATCAGGTACAAGAGACCCAGTACTTC. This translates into CASSDQVQETQYF. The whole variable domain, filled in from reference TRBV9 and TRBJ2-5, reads DSGVTQTPKHLITATGQRVTLRCSPRSGDLSVYWYQQSLDQGLQFLIQYYNGEERAKGNILERFSAQQFPDLHSELNLSSLELGDSALYFCASSDQVQETQYFGPGTRLLVL.

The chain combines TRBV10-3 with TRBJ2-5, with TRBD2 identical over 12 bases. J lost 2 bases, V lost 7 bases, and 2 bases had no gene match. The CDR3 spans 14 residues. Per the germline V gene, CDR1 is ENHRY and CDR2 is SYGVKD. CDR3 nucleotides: TGTGCCATCAAGGGGACTAGCGGGCAAGAGACCCAGTACTTC. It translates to CAIKGTSGQETQYF.

CDR3 sequence (DNA): TGTGCCAGCATTTACAGTGATGAGCAGTTCTTC. Its protein is CASIYSDEQFF. The V call is TRBV6-1, the J call TRBJ2-1; D is ambiguous. Germline V lookup: CDR1 MNHNS, CDR2 SASEGT. The CDR3 totals 11 residues. The germline V and J ends were trimmed by 7 bases and 8 bases, with 9 bases remaining between them.

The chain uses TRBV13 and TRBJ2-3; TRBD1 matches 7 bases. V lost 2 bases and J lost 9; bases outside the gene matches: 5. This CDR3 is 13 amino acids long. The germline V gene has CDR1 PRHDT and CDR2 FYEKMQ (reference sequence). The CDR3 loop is CASSLNTGVTQYF. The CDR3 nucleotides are TGTGCCAGCAGCTTAAATACAGGGGTCACGCAGTATTTT.

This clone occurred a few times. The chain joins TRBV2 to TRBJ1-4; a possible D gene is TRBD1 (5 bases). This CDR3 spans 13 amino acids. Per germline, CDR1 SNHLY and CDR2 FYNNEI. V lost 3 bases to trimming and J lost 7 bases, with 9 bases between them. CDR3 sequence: CASSDDGAEKLFF. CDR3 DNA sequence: TGTGCCAGCAGTGATGATGGGGCTGAAAAACTGTTTTTT.

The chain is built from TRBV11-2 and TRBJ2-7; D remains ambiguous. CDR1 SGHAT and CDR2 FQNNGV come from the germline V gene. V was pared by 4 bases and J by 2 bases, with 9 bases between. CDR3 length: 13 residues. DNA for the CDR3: TGTGCCAGCAGCTCAAATTCTCCCTACGAGCAGTACTTC. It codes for CASSSNSPYEQYF. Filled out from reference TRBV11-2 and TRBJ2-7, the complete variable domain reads EAGVAQSPRYKIIEKRQSVAFWCNPISGHATLYWYQQILGQGPKLLIQFQNNGVVDDSQLPKDRFSAERLKGVDSTLKIQPAKLEDSAVYLCASSSNSPYEQYFGPGTRLTVT.

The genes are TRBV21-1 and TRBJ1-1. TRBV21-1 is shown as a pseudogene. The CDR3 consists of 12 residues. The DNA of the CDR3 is TGTGCCAGCATGGGATATGCCACTGAAGCTTTCTTT. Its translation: CASMGYATEAFF.

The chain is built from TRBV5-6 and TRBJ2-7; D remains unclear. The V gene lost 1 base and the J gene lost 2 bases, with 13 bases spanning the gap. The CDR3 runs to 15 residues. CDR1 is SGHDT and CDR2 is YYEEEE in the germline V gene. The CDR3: CASSLPNSRAYEQYF. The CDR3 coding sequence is TGTGCCAGCAGCTTGCCGAATTCACGGGCCTACGAGCAGTACTTC.

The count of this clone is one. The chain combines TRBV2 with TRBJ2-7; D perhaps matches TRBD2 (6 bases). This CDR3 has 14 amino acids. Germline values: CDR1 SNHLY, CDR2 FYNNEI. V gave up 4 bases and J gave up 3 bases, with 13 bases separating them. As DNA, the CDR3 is TGTGCCAGCAGTGGAAGGAGGGATAACTACGAGCAGTACTTC. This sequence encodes CASSGRRDNYEQYF.

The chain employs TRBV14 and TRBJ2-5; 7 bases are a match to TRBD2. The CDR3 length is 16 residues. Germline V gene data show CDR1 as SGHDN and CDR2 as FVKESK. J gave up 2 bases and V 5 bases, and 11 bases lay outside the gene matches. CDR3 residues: CASSSLPGRGQETQYF. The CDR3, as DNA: TGTGCCAGCAGCTCCCTCCCGGGGCGGGGGCAAGAGACCCAGTACTTC.